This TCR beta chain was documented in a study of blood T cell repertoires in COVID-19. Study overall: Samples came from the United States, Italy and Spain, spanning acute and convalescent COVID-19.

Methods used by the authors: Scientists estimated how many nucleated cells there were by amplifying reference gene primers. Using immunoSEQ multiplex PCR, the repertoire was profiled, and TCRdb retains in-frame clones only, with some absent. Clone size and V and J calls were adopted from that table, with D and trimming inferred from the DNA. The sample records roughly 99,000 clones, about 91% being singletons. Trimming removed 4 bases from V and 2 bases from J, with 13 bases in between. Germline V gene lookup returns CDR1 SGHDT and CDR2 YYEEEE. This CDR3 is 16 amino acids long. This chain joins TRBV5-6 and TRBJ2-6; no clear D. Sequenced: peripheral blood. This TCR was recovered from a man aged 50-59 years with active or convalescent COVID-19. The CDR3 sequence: CASSPTQYAGANVLTF. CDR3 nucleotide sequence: TGTGCCAGCAGCCCTACACAGTACGCTGGGGCCAACGTCCTGACTTTC.